This is a list of T cell receptor beta chains from one sample in a study of CD8+ T cells in alopecia areata. Sequencing used immunoSEQ multiplex PCR; TCRdb keeps in-frame clones, though not all of them. The repertoire has about 210,000 clones, 50% to 60% of them found once; the top ten carry more than 1.5%. This material consisted of CD4+ T cells sorted from blood, taken at week 4, from a patient treated with tofacitinib. The receptors originated from a human donor with alopecia areata. CDR3s include the opening cysteine and the closing phenylalanine or tryptophan. Fields, in order: J gene, V gene, clone size, D gene, CDR3 protein, CDR3 DNA. A D gene is named only where the DNA matches it firmly. A clone size is listed for some rows: how often the clone was seen (once, few, many), or a class if it is expanded.

j_gene: TRBJ1-2
v_gene: TRBV2
abundance: .
d_gene: .
CDR3aa: CASSDNSNYGYTF
CDR3nt: TGTGCCAGCAGTGATAACAGCAACTATGGCTACACCTTC

j_gene: TRBJ2-5
v_gene: TRBV25-1
abundance: .
d_gene: TRBD1
CDR3aa: CASSHQGQGETQYF
CDR3nt: TGTGCCAGCAGTCACCAGGGACAGGGGGAGACCCAGTACTTC

j_gene: TRBJ1-2
v_gene: TRBV18
abundance: .
d_gene: TRBD1
CDR3aa: CASSPSTGGADYGYTF
CDR3nt: TGTGCCAGCTCACCTTCGACAGGGGGCGCCGACTATGGCTACACCTTC

j_gene: TRBJ2-5
v_gene: TRBV9
abundance: .
d_gene: TRBD2
CDR3aa: CASSVGPGGPETQYF
CDR3nt: TGTGCCAGCAGCGTAGGACCGGGGGGGCCGGAGACCCAGTACTTC

j_gene: TRBJ2-2
v_gene: TRBV2
abundance: .
d_gene: .
CDR3aa: CASTLEKELFF
CDR3nt: TGTGCCAGCACCCTTGAAAAGGAGCTGTTTTTT

j_gene: TRBJ2-5
v_gene: TRBV29-1
abundance: once
d_gene: .
CDR3aa: CSVHTGMVQETRYF
CDR3nt: TGCAGCGTCCACACGGGGATGGTGCAAGAGACCCGGTACTTC

j_gene: TRBJ1-6
v_gene: TRBV6-5
abundance: .
d_gene: .
CDR3aa: CASSPQRDSPLHF
CDR3nt: TGTGCCAGCAGCCCCCAGCGGGATTCGCCCCTCCACTTT

j_gene: TRBJ1-1
v_gene: TRBV5-6
abundance: .
d_gene: .
CDR3aa: CASSLMRGDTEAFF
CDR3nt: TGTGCCAGCAGCTTGATGCGCGGTGACACTGAAGCTTTCTTT

j_gene: TRBJ1-2
v_gene: TRBV18
abundance: .
d_gene: .
CDR3aa: CASSPRDKYGYTF
CDR3nt: TGTGCCAGCTCACCGAGGGACAAGTATGGCTACACCTTC

j_gene: TRBJ1-1
v_gene: TRBV23-1
abundance: once
d_gene: .
CDR3aa: CASSPETGNEAFF
CDR3nt: TGCGCCAGCAGTCCCGAAACAGGTAATGAAGCTTTCTTT

j_gene: TRBJ2-1
v_gene: TRBV5-4
abundance: .
d_gene: TRBD2
CDR3aa: CASRSSGGYYNEQFF
CDR3nt: TGTGCCAGCAGGAGTAGCGGGGGGTATTACAATGAGCAGTTCTTC

j_gene: TRBJ1-6
v_gene: TRBV28
abundance: .
d_gene: TRBD1
CDR3aa: CASSRPPGTGRSPLHF
CDR3nt: TGTGCCAGCAGTCGTCCCCCTGGGACAGGGCGGTCACCCCTCCACTTT

j_gene: TRBJ2-3
v_gene: TRBV9
abundance: .
d_gene: TRBD2
CDR3aa: CASSGSGGQSTDTQYF
CDR3nt: TGTGCCAGCAGCGGTAGCGGGGGGCAGAGCACAGATACGCAGTATTTT

j_gene: TRBJ2-3
v_gene: TRBV5-6
abundance: .
d_gene: TRBD2
CDR3aa: CASIPSKPGGPGNTQYF
CDR3nt: TGTGCCAGCATTCCTTCAAAACCGGGGGGGCCGGGGAATACGCAGTATTTT

j_gene: TRBJ2-6
v_gene: TRBV4-3
abundance: few
d_gene: TRBD2
CDR3aa: CASSPGLAGGRGRGANVLTF
CDR3nt: TGCGCCAGCAGCCCCGGACTAGCGGGGGGGCGAGGGCGCGGGGCCAACGTCCTGACTTTC

j_gene: TRBJ1-4
v_gene: TRBV28
abundance: .
d_gene: .
CDR3aa: CASSSSLPGEKLFF
CDR3nt: TGTGCCAGCAGTTCTTCCCTCCCCGGGGAAAAACTGTTTTTT

j_gene: TRBJ1-1
v_gene: TRBV30
abundance: .
d_gene: .
CDR3aa: CAWRKRYGGNTEAFF
CDR3nt: TGTGCCTGGAGAAAAAGGTACGGGGGCAACACTGAAGCTTTCTTT

j_gene: TRBJ1-1
v_gene: TRBV9
abundance: few
d_gene: TRBD1
CDR3aa: CASSVGTGGSEAFF
CDR3nt: TGTGCCAGCAGCGTGGGGACAGGGGGCAGTGAAGCTTTCTTT

j_gene: TRBJ1-5
v_gene: TRBV7-2
abundance: few
d_gene: .
CDR3aa: CASSFRGQSNQPQHF
CDR3nt: TGTGCCAGCAGCTTCCGAGGACAGAGCAATCAGCCCCAGCATTTT

j_gene: TRBJ2-1
v_gene: TRBV29-1
abundance: .
d_gene: TRBD2
CDR3aa: CSVVILAGAFNEQFF
CDR3nt: TGCAGCGTCGTAATACTAGCGGGGGCATTCAATGAGCAGTTCTTC